The 32 T cell receptor beta chains below come from one sample, sequenced in a study of PD-1 blockade in classical Hodgkin lymphoma. After autologous stem cell transplantation all patients relapsed, and prior brentuximab vedotin exposure differed between cohorts. Some clones are missing from TCRdb's copy, which holds only in-frame ones; the method was immunoSEQ multiplex PCR. In the table there are 20,000 to 25,000 clones, 74% of which are singletons. Here the sequenced sample was peripheral blood mononuclear cells (PBMCs), taken at baseline. Receptor source: a human donor with classical Hodgkin lymphoma.

The rearrangement uses TRBV4-3 and TRBJ1-3; D is possibly TRBD1 (5 bases). V shed 4 bases and J shed 2 bases, with 12 bases lying between them. CDR1 LGHNA and CDR2 YSLEER come from the germline V gene. The CDR3 length is 15 residues. CDR3 DNA: TGCGCCAGCAGCCGTGAAGACAGAGCTGGAAACACCATATATTTT. It is translated as CASSREDRAGNTIYF.

The genes are TRBV4-1 and TRBJ2-5; unclear D gene. V was trimmed by 0 bases and J by 5 bases, leaving 13 bases between them. Per the germline V gene, CDR1 is MGHRA and CDR2 is YSYEKL. The CDR3 has 15 amino acids. CDR3: CASSQDLQRGETQYF. The CDR3 bases are TGCGCCAGCAGCCAAGATCTCCAGCGTGGCGAGACCCAGTACTTC.

This clone is labeled as medium-sized (0.01 to 0.1%). The gene calls are TRBV10-3 and TRBJ1-3; D is uncertain. Germline values: CDR1 ENHRY, CDR2 SYGVKD. V lost 7 bases and J lost 7, with 11 bases in between. The CDR3 covers 12 residues. The CDR3 region is CAITDILNTIYF. CDR3 sequence (DNA): TGTGCCATCACCGACATCCTTAACACCATATATTTT.

The table lists this clone with a few counts. This chain joins TRBV7-9 and TRBJ1-2, with a weak D call TRBD1 (6 bases). The CDR3 spans 13 residues. V was cut by 2 bases and J by 3 bases, with 7 bases left in between. Germline V gene sequence: CDR1 SEHNR, CDR2 FQNEAQ (reference sequence). The CDR3 sequence is CASSLPGDYGYTF. DNA of the CDR3: TGTGCCAGCAGCTTACCAGGGGACTATGGCTACACCTTC.

The gene calls are TRBV2 and TRBJ2-7, with TRBD1 identical over 8 bases. The CDR3 length is 13 residues. Trimming at V came to 8 bases and at J to 0 bases, leaving 3 bases not matched to a gene. Germline CDR1 is SNHLY and CDR2 is FYNNEI. The CDR3 coding sequence is TGTGCCAGCCGGGACAGGTTCTCCTACGAGCAGTACTTC. It specifies CASRDRFSYEQYF.

The gene calls are TRBV5-5 and TRBJ2-4; possible D gene TRBD2, 5 bases. This CDR3 is 17 amino acids long. V was cut by 3 bases and J by 1 base, with 17 bases left in between. Per the germline V gene, CDR1 is SGHKS and CDR2 is YYEKEE (reference sequence). Here the CDR3 reads CASSSPAIWEAKNIQYF. Written as DNA, the CDR3 is TGTGCCAGCAGCTCGCCCGCAATCTGGGAGGCCAAAAACATTCAGTACTTC.

This clone was recorded a few times. The chain joins TRBV6-1 to TRBJ2-3; TRBD2 matches 11 bases. The V gene's germline CDR1 is MNHNS and CDR2 SASEGT. This CDR3 has 15 residues. J gave up 4 bases and V 2 bases, and 2 bases lay outside the gene matches. The CDR3 spells CASSELAGGPDTQYF. The CDR3 DNA is TGTGCCAGCAGTGAACTAGCGGGAGGCCCAGATACGCAGTATTTT.

The chain joins TRBV5-1 to TRBJ2-1; TRBD1 is a possible D gene (6 bases). The CDR3 extends over 14 amino acids. Germline V gene data show CDR1 as SGHRS and CDR2 as YFSETQ. Trimming cost V 4 bases and J 6 bases, with 14 bases left between them. The DNA for the CDR3 is TGCGCCAGCAGCGAGATTGGACAGTTCAATGAGCAGTTCTTC. Translating gives CASSEIGQFNEQFF.

The rearrangement links TRBV13 to TRBJ1-2; D is unclear. Trimming took off 3 bases at V and 4 bases at J, with 12 bases between the two ends. Germline V gene data show CDR1 as PRHDT and CDR2 as FYEKMQ (reference sequence). The CDR3 covers 14 residues. The CDR3: CASSLGYQRYGYTF. CDR3 DNA sequence: TGTGCCAGCAGCTTGGGCTACCAACGCTATGGCTACACCTTC.

This sequence joins TRBV30 and TRBJ1-1, with D possibly matching TRBD1 (6 bases). The ends were cut back, 5 bases at V and 0 bases at J, with 22 bases in the middle. Germline V gene lookup returns CDR1 GTSNPN and CDR2 SVGIG (reference sequence). The CDR3 runs to 17 residues. Here the CDR3 DNA reads TGTGCCTGGCGAAGGTGGGGGGCCGGTGGGATGAACACTGAAGCTTTCTTT. It is translated as CAWRRWGAGGMNTEAFF.

The chain joins TRBV29-1 to TRBJ1-2; a weak D match, TRBD1 (6 bases). The ends were cut back, 6 bases at V and 4 bases at J, with 18 bases in the middle. The CDR3 spans 14 residues. Germline lookup yields CDR1 SQVTM and CDR2 ANQGSEA. In nucleotides, the CDR3 is TGCAGCGTAGTCTTTCAGGGGCATAGCTATGGCTACACCTTC. Amino acids: CSVVFQGHSYGYTF.

Regarding this clone: The same CDR3 also results from other DNA sequences found in this sample. J is TRBJ2-3 and V is TRBV29-1; no firm D call. The CDR3 is made up of 11 amino acids. Germline V gene sequence: CDR1 SQVTM, CDR2 ANQGSEA. V was shortened by 5 bases and J by 2 bases, with 5 bases between the two germline ends. The CDR3 DNA is TGCAGCGTTAGGTCCACAGATACGCAGTATTTT. This encodes CSVRSTDTQYF.

This clone was seen only a few times. The genes are TRBV19 and TRBJ2-5; 9 bases agree with TRBD1. Looked up from germline, CDR1 is LNHDA and CDR2 is SQIVND (reference sequence). V gave up 5 bases and J gave up 5 bases; unmatched junction bases: 9. The CDR3 extends over 15 amino acids. DNA of the CDR3: TGTGCCAGTAGTCCCGGGACAGGGTGGGGGGAGACCCAGTACTTC. It yields the protein CASSPGTGWGETQYF. The full variable domain, completed using reference TRBV19 and TRBJ2-5, is DGGITQSPKYLFRKEGQNVTLSCEQNLNHDAMYWYRQDPGQGLRLIYYSQIVNDFQKGDIAEGYSVSREKKESFPLTVTSAQKNPTAFYLCASSPGTGWGETQYFGPGTRLLVL.

This chain links TRBV29-1 with TRBJ1-5, with D perhaps matching TRBD1 (6 bases). Germline-derived CDR1 and CDR2 are SQVTM and ANQGSEA. This CDR3 has 16 residues. The V gene lost 4 bases and the J gene lost 1 base, with 17 bases spanning the gap. The CDR3 is CSVVITGHGSNQPQHF. Here the CDR3 DNA reads TGCAGCGTTGTCATCACAGGGCATGGCAGCAATCAGCCCCAGCATTTT.

The rearrangement uses TRBV2 and TRBJ2-5; 12 bases align to TRBD2. Trimming took 6 bases from V and 0 from J; bases not matched to a gene: 5. CDR3 size: 16 residues. Germline loops: CDR1 SNHLY, CDR2 FYNNEI. The CDR3 here is CASRAGTSGYQETQYF. CDR3 in DNA: TGTGCCAGCAGGGCCGGGACTAGCGGGTACCAAGAGACCCAGTACTTC.

V and J are TRBV5-8 and TRBJ2-1; a possible D gene is TRBD1 (5 bases). In germline, CDR1 is SGHTS, CDR2 YDEGEE. The CDR3 is made up of 16 amino acids. V was clipped by 4 bases and J by 0 bases, with 14 bases between them. The CDR3 DNA is TGTGCCAGCAGCCCCCCGGACATGAGCTCCTACAATGAGCAGTTCTTC. Translation gives CASSPPDMSSYNEQFF.

The rearrangement links TRBV9 to TRBJ1-3, with 9 bases that match TRBD1. Germline values: CDR1 SGDLS, CDR2 YYNGEE. J gave up 1 base and V 3 bases, and 8 bases lay outside the gene matches. The CDR3 totals 17 residues. CDR3: CASSDEHGTGSGNTIYF. Here the CDR3 DNA reads TGTGCCAGCAGCGACGAGCATGGGACAGGGTCTGGAAACACCATATATTTT.

The chain couples TRBV9 to TRBJ1-3; TRBD1 might be the D (5 bases). From germline, CDR1 is SGDLS and CDR2 YYNGEE. The CDR3 runs 17 residues. V shed 0 bases and J shed 2 bases, with 15 bases lying between them. The CDR3 loop reads CASSVVEAREPGNTIYF. The CDR3 bases are TGTGCCAGCAGCGTAGTGGAGGCCAGGGAACCTGGAAACACCATATATTTT.

This chain connects TRBV2 to TRBJ2-5, with 7 positions matching TRBD1. The V gene's germline CDR1 is SNHLY and CDR2 FYNNEI. V shed 3 bases, J shed 4 bases, and the junction held 5 bases outside the gene matches. The CDR3 extends over 14 amino acids. Here the CDR3 DNA reads TGTGCCAGCAGTGAGGACAGGTCCGCAGAGACCCAGTACTTC. The encoded protein is CASSEDRSAETQYF.

The CDR3 DNA follows: TGTGCCAGCAGCTTAGTTGGGATCGGGGAGACCCAGTACTTC. Translating it yields CASSLVGIGETQYF. The chain employs TRBV7-7 and TRBJ2-5; D is uncertain. The CDR3 totals 14 residues. Germline V gene data show CDR1 as SSHAT and CDR2 as FNYEAQ (reference sequence). The V end was cut by 1 base, the J end by 5 bases, with 11 bases between.

This clone was seen a few times. The chain links TRBV10-3 to TRBJ1-6, with 12 bases identical to TRBD1. This CDR3 comprises 15 residues. Germline CDR1 ENHRY, CDR2 SYGVKD. Unmatched junction bases numbered 6, after V lost 5 bases and J lost 10 bases. CDR3 sequence reads: CAISPGQGAESPLHF. The CDR3 region has the DNA TGTGCCATCAGTCCGGGACAGGGGGCCGAATCACCCCTCCACTTT.

The J gene is TRBJ2-7, the V gene TRBV11-2; 8 bases are a match to TRBD1. Germline V gene lookup returns CDR1 SGHAT and CDR2 FQNNGV. The CDR3 length is 14 residues. V lost 1 base and J lost 3; bases outside the gene matches: 2. Here the CDR3 DNA reads TGTGCCAGCAGCTTAGGGACAGGGAGCTACGAGCAGTACTTC. Its protein product is CASSLGTGSYEQYF.

CDR3 loop: CSAIDYPTQHF. The CDR3 DNA follows: TGCAGTGCTATAGATTACCCGACCCAGCATTTT. The rearrangement uses TRBV20-1 and TRBJ1-5; D unclear. Deletions cut 4 bases from V and 11 bases from J, with 12 bases between. CDR1 is DFQATT and CDR2 is SNEGSKA in the germline V gene (reference sequence). This CDR3 contains 11 residues.

The V call is TRBV19, the J call TRBJ2-1; the D is unclear. Trimming shortened V by 4 bases and J by 4 bases, and 8 bases separated the two germline ends. The CDR3 is 13 amino acids. Germline CDR1 is LNHDA and CDR2 is SQIVND (reference sequence). The CDR3 spells CASSRTGYNEQFF. CDR3 DNA sequence: TGTGCCAGTAGTAGGACGGGTTACAATGAGCAGTTCTTC. The full variable domain, rest sourced from reference TRBV19 and TRBJ2-1, is DGGITQSPKYLFRKEGQNVTLSCEQNLNHDAMYWYRQDPGQGLRLIYYSQIVNDFQKGDIAEGYSVSREKKESFPLTVTSAQKNPTAFYLCASSRTGYNEQFFGPGTRLTVL.

This rearrangement joins TRBV5-6 to TRBJ2-5; D may be TRBD1 or TRBD2 (5 bases each). This CDR3 region has 14 residues. Looked up from germline, CDR1 is SGHDT and CDR2 is YYEEEE. V dropped 4 bases and J dropped 7 bases, with 17 bases sitting between them. This chain's CDR3 is CASSPTRDRGTQYF. The DNA for the CDR3 is TGTGCCAGCAGCCCTACCAGGGACCGGGGGACCCAGTACTTC.

The CDR3 coding sequence is TGCAGTGCCCAACAACAAGAGACCCAGTACTTC. It is translated as CSAQQQETQYF. The chain recombines TRBV20-1 with TRBJ2-5; the D is unclear. Trimming pared 6 bases from V and 2 bases from J, leaving 7 bases between. The CDR3 totals 11 residues. Per germline, CDR1 DFQATT and CDR2 SNEGSKA (reference sequence).

This clone was counted a few times. V is TRBV29-1 and J is TRBJ2-7, with D possibly being TRBD2 (7 bases). V was shortened by 5 bases and J by 6 bases, with 17 bases between the two germline ends. CDR3 size: 13 residues. Germline values: CDR1 SQVTM, CDR2 ANQGSEA. CDR3 amino acids: CSVTNGGPVEQYF. The CDR3 nucleotides are TGCAGCGTTACGAACGGGGGGCCGGTCGAGCAGTACTTC.

This chain joins TRBV28 and TRBJ1-2; 8 bases map to TRBD1. CDR1 and CDR2 from the germline V gene are MDHEN and SYDVKM. The CDR3 covers 14 residues. V lost 5 bases to trimming and J lost 2 bases; unmatched junction nucleotides: 4. CDR3 sequence (DNA): TGTGCCAGCAGTACCCGGACAGGGAACTATGGCTACACCTTC. It yields the protein CASSTRTGNYGYTF.

This rearrangement joins TRBV5-1 to TRBJ2-5, with D perhaps TRBD2 (7 bases). Germline loops: CDR1 SGHRS, CDR2 YFSETQ. With 0 bases removed from V and 4 bases from J, the gap between germline ends came to 13 bases. This CDR3 has 15 amino acids. The CDR3 DNA follows: TGCGCCAGCAGCTTGGACGGGGGGCAAGGAGAGACCCAGTACTTC. Translated: CASSLDGGQGETQYF. Based on the CDR3 plus reference TRBV5-1 and TRBJ2-5, the full variable domain is KAGVTQTPRYLIKTRGQQVTLSCSPISGHRSVSWYQQTPGQGLQFLFEYFSETQRNKGNFPGRFSGRQFSNSRSEMNVSTLELGDSALYLCASSLDGGQGETQYFGPGTRLLVL.

The chain recombines TRBV11-2 with TRBJ2-7; D remains unclear. The germline CDR1 and CDR2 sequences are SGHAT and FQNNGV. The CDR3 length is 11 residues. Trimming removed 3 bases from V and 4 bases from J, with 4 bases in between. The CDR3 DNA follows: TGTGCCAGCAGCTTTAAATACGAGCAGTACTTC. Protein sequence: CASSFKYEQYF.

This clone showed up just a few times. The chain combines TRBV6-5 with TRBJ2-7, with 12 bases aligning to TRBD2. This CDR3 is 15 amino acids long. Germline assignment: CDR1 MNHEY and CDR2 SVGAGI. The V segment lost 6 bases and the J segment 0 bases; nucleotides outside the gene matches: 3. In DNA form, the CDR3 reads TGTGCCAGCAGCGAACTAGCGGGGGGCTCCTACGAGCAGTACTTC. As protein: CASSELAGGSYEQYF.

This clone was recorded a few times. This chain's CDR3 is CASSLTATNEKLFF. CDR3 in DNA: TGTGCCAGCAGCTTAACCGCAACTAATGAAAAACTGTTTTTT. The V and J genes are TRBV7-8 and TRBJ1-4; D remains ambiguous. This CDR3 has 14 amino acids. Germline CDR1 reads SGHVS; CDR2 reads FQNEAQ. V dropped 2 bases and J dropped 0 bases, with 4 bases sitting between them.